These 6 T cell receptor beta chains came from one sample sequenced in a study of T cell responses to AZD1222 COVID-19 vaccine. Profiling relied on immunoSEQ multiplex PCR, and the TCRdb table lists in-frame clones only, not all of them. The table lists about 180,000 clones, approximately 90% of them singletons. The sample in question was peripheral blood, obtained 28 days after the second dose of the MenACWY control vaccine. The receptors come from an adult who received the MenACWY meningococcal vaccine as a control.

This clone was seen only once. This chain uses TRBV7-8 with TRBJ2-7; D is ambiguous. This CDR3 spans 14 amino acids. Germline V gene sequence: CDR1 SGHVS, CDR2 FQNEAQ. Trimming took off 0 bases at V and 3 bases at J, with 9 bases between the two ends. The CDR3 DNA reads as TGTGCCAGCAGCTTAGCCCCAATTTACTACGAGCAGTACTTC. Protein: CASSLAPIYYEQYF. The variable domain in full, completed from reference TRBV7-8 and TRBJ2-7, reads GAGVSQSPRYKVAKRGQDVALRCDPISGHVSLFWYQQALGQGPEFLTYFQNEAQLDKSGLPSDRFFAERPEGSVSTLKIQRTQQEDSAVYLCASSLAPIYYEQYFGPGTRLTVT.

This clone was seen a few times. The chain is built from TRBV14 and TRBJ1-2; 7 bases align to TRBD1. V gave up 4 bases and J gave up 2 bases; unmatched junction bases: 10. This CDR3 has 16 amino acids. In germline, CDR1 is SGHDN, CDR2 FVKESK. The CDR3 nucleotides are TGTGCCAGCAGCCCCACCAGGGGACAGCTGAACTATGGCTACACCTTC. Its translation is CASSPTRGQLNYGYTF.

CDR3 residues: CASSGQGESYEQYF. The CDR3 nucleotides read TGTGCCAGCAGTGGGCAGGGGGAGTCCTACGAGCAGTACTTC. V and J are TRBV28 and TRBJ2-7, with 7 positions matching TRBD1. The germline gives CDR1 MDHEN, CDR2 SYDVKM. Losses at the gene ends were 5 bases for V and 1 base for J; bases not matched to a gene: 5. The CDR3 loop spans 14 amino acids. The whole variable domain, filled in from reference TRBV28 and TRBJ2-7, reads DVKVTQSSRYLVKRTGEKVFLECVQDMDHENMFWYRQDPGLGLRLIYFSYDVKMKEKGDIPEGYSVSREKKERFSLILESASTNQTSMYLCASSGQGESYEQYFGPGTRLTVT.

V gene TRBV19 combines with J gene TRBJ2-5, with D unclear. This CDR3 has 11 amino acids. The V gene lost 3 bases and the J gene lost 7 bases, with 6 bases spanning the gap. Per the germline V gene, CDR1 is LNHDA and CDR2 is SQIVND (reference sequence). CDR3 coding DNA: TGTGCCAGTAGTATGCTGGGGACCCAGTACTTC. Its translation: CASSMLGTQYF.

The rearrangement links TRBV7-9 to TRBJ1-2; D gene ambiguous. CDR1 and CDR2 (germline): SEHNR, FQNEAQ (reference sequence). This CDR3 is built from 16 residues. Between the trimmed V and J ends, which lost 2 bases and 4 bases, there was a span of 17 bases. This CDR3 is CASSLRVVRRSYGYTF. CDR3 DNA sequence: TGTGCCAGCAGCTTAAGGGTCGTAAGGAGATCCTATGGCTACACCTTC.

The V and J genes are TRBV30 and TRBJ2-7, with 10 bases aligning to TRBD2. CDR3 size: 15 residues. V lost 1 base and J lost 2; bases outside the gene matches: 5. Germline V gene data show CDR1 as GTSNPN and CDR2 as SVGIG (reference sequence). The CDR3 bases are TGTGCCTGGAGTGCCGAACTAGCGGGACCCTACGAGCAGTACTTC. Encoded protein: CAWSAELAGPYEQYF.